The clone carrying this T cell receptor (beta chain) was found a few times. Original data processing: Nucleated cell number was recorded as an estimate derived from reference gene primer amplification. Using immunoSEQ multiplex PCR, the repertoire was profiled, and TCRdb retains in-frame clones only, with some absent. That table gives V, J and clone size, and the DNA gave D and trimming. Among a few hundred thousand clones listed, about nine tenths were seen once. The data were obtained in a study of blood T cell repertoires in COVID-19. Background on the study: COVID-19 samples from acute and convalescent phases originated in the United States, Italy and Spain. T cells, B-cell-depleted T cells, or PBMCs provided the cDNA or gDNA that served as material.

Unmatched junction bases numbered 9, after V lost 5 bases and J lost 7 bases. Germline V lookup: CDR1 SNHLY, CDR2 FYNNEI. The CDR3 loop spans 15 amino acids. Enrollment of patients from Seattle took place during active infection, with longitudinal follow-up. This chain links TRBV2 with TRBJ1-4; 8 bases map to TRBD1. This receptor was taken from a woman in her 30s with COVID-19, enrolled during active disease. Input material: peripheral blood. Written as DNA, the CDR3 is TGTGCCAGCAGTTCTTATTCAGGGGGCACTGAAAAACTGTTTTTT. It is translated as CASSSYSGGTEKLFF.